A selection of T cell receptor beta chains follows, all from one sample in a study of shared clonotypes between healthy human individuals. TCRdb keeps only in-frame clones here, not all; method: immunoSEQ multiplex PCR. The sample has 2 million to 3 million clones, approximately 93% seen once. The sequenced sample was naive CD4+ T cells from PBMCs. The receptors come from a man between 18 and 35 years old in good health. Some clones in this sample may be carry-over from other donors' samples. CDR3s include the opening cysteine and the closing phenylalanine or tryptophan. Each record gives: D gene, V gene, J gene, CDR3 DNA, CDR3 protein. The D gene is left open where the match is weak.

>TRBD2|TRBV5-1|TRBJ2-1
TGCGCCAGCAGCTCTGGACTAGCGGACTACAATGAGCAGTTCTTC
CASSSGLADYNEQFF
>NA|TRBV29-1|TRBJ1-4
TGCAGCGTTGCTCAGAATGAAAAACTGTTTTTT
CSVAQNEKLFF
>NA|TRBV6-6|TRBJ1-2
TGTGCCAGCAGACCCACCGTGACCAACTATGGCTACACCTTC
CASRPTVTNYGYTF
>TRBD2|TRBV5-1|TRBJ2-7
TGCGCCAGCAGCTTGCCGGGGACTAGCGGGGTTCTCTACGAGCAGTACTTC
CASSLPGTSGVLYEQYF
>TRBD1|TRBV6-1|TRBJ2-6
TGTGCCAGCAGTGAAGCCTGGGACAGTCCGACAAAACACCTCTCTGGGGCCAACGTCCTGACTTTC
CASSEAWDSPTKHLSGANVLTF
>NA|TRBV28|TRBJ1-1
TGTGCCAGCAGTTTCGCCCGAGATGAAGCTTTCTTT
CASSFARDEAFF
>TRBD2|TRBV28|TRBJ2-7
TGTGCCAGCATGGGTAGCGGGGCCTCCTCCTACGAGCAGTACTTC
CASMGSGASSYEQYF
>TRBD1|TRBV5-4|TRBJ1-2
TGTGCCAGCAGCATACTGACAGGGTTTGGCTACACCTTC
CASSILTGFGYTF
>NA|TRBV9|TRBJ2-1
TGTGCCAGCAGCCCCGCCTTCGGTGAGCAGTTCTTC
CASSPAFGEQFF
>NA|TRBV7-9|TRBJ1-6
TGTGCCAGCAGCTTAGCGTTACAGGAGGACTCACCCCTCCACTTT
CASSLALQEDSPLHF
>TRBD1|TRBV6-5|TRBJ2-4
TGTGCCAGCAGTTACGACAGGGGAGCAAACATTCAGTACTTC
CASSYDRGANIQYF